The sequence of this TCR beta chain was determined in a study of blood T cell repertoires in COVID-19. Study-wide context: T cells, B-cell-depleted T cells, or PBMCs provided the cDNA or gDNA that served as material.

Participants, about 18 to 90 years old, spanned 24 US areas. Participants' own reports of clinical history determined their cohort assignment. In the study's own analysis: Nucleated cell number was recorded as an estimate derived from reference gene primer amplification. The data were produced by immunoSEQ multiplex PCR, yet TCRdb's version contains in-frame clones alone and is incomplete. From that table come the V and J calls and clone size; the DNA was used to work out D and trimming. The sample has fewer than 500,000 clones; around 87% are singletons. Sequenced input: PBMCs or T cells enriched from blood (not recorded which). The sequence was obtained from a man aged 25 to 40 who had recovered from COVID-19.

The CDR3 region has the DNA TGTGCCAGTAGTATCCGCCAGGGTGGGACTGAAGCTTTCTTT. Translated: CASSIRQGGTEAFF. V gene TRBV19 combines with J gene TRBJ1-1; D might be TRBD1 (5 bases). CDR3 length equals 14 residues. V was shortened by 3 bases and J by 5 bases, with 13 bases between the two germline ends. Looked up from germline, CDR1 is LNHDA and CDR2 is SQIVND (reference sequence).